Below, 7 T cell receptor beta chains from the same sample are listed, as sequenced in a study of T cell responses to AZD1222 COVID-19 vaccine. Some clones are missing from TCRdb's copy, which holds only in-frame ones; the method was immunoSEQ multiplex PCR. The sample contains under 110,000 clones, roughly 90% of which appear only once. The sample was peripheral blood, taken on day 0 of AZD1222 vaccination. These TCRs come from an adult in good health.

The CDR3 reads CSVGVGEPGDTQYF. In DNA form, the CDR3 reads TGCAGCGTCGGGGTGGGGGAGCCTGGTGATACGCAGTATTTT. The rearrangement links TRBV29-1 to TRBJ2-3; D tentatively reads TRBD1 or TRBD2 (5 bases each). This CDR3 has 14 amino acids. The V end lost 6 bases, the J end lost 6 bases, and 19 bases lay between the germline ends. The germline V gene encodes CDR1 SQVTM and CDR2 ANQGSEA.

This CDR3 reads CASSRAGPSREQYF. In DNA, the CDR3 is TGTGCCAGCAGCCGGGCAGGTCCTTCTCGAGAGCAGTACTTC. The chain couples TRBV3-1 (or the pseudogene TRBV3-2) to TRBJ2-7; no clear D gene. The V and J ends lost 4 bases and 7 bases respectively, with 17 bases between them. The CDR3 loop spans 14 amino acids. In germline, CDR1 is LGHDT, CDR2 YNNKEL (reference sequence).

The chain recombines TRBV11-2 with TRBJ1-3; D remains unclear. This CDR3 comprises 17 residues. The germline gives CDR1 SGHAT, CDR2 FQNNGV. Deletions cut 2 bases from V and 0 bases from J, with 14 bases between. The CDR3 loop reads CASSLLSPSLSGNTIYF. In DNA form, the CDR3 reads TGTGCCAGCAGCTTACTTTCCCCCTCCCTCTCTGGAAACACCATATATTTT.

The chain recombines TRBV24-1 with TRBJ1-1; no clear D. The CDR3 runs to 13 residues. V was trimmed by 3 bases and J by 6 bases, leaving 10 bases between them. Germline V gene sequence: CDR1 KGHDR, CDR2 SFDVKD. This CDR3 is CATSDPPESEAFF. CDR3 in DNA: TGTGCCACCAGTGATCCCCCGGAGTCTGAAGCTTTCTTT.

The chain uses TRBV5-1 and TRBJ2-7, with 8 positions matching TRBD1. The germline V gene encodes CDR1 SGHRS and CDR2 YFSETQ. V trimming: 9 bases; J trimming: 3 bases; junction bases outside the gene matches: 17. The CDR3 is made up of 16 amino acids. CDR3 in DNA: TGCGCCATCCTCTCGAGAGCCCGGGACAGGATCTACGAGCAGTACTTC. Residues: CAILSRARDRIYEQYF. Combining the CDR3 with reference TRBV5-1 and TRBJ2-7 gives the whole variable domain KAGVTQTPRYLIKTRGQQVTLSCSPISGHRSVSWYQQTPGQGLQFLFEYFSETQRNKGNFPGRFSGRQFSNSRSEMNVSTLELGDSALYLCAILSRARDRIYEQYFGPGTRLTVT.

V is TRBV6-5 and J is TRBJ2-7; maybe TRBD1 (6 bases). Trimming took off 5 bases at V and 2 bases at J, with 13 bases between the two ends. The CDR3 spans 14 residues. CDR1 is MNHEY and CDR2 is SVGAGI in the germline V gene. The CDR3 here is CASSRTAPAYEQYF. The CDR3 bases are TGTGCCAGCAGTCGGACAGCTCCAGCCTACGAGCAGTACTTC.

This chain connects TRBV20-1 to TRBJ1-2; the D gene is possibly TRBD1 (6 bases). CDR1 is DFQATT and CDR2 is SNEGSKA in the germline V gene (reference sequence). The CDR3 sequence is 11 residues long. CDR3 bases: TGCAGAAGGTCAGGGGCAGATGGCTACACCTTC. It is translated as CRRSGADGYTF.